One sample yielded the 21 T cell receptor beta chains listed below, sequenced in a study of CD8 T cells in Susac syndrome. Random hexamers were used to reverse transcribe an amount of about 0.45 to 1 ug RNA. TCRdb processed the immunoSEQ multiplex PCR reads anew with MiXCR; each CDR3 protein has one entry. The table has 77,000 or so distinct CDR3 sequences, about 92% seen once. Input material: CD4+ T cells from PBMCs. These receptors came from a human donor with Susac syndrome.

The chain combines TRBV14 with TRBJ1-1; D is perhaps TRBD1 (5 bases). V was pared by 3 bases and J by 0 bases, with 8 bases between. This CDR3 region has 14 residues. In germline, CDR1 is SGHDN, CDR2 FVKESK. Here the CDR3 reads CASSQPGMNTEAFF. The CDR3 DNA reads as TGTGCCAGCAGCCAGCCAGGGATGAACACTGAAGCTTTCTTT.

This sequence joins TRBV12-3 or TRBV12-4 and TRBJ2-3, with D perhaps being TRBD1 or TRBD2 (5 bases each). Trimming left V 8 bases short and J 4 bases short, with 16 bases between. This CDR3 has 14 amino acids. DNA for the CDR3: TGTGCCAGCTCGGGACCCCAACTGTCAGATACGCAGTATTTT. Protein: CASSGPQLSDTQYF.

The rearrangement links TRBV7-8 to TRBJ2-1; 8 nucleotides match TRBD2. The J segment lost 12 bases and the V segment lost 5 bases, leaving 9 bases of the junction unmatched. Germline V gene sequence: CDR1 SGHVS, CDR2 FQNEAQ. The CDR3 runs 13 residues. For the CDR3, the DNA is TGTGCCAGCAGCCCCAGCGGGAGAGGTACGCAGTTCTTC. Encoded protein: CASSPSGRGTQFF.

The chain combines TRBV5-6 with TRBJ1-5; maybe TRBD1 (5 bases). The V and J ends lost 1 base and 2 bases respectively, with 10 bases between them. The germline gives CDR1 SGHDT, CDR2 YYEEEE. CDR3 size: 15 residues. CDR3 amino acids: CASSLLGVGNQPQHF. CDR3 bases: TGTGCCAGCAGCTTGTTGGGGGTCGGCAATCAGCCCCAGCATTTT.

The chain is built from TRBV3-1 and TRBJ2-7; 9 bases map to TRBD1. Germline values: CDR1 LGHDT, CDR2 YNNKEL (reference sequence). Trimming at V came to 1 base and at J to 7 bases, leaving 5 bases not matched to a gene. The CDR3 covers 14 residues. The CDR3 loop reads CASSQGTGAGEQYF. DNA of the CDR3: TGTGCCAGCAGCCAAGGGACAGGGGCAGGGGAGCAGTACTTC.

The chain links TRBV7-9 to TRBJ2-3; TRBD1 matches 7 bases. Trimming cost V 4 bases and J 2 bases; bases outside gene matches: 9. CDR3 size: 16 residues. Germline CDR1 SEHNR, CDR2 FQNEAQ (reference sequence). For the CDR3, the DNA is TGTGCCAGCAGCTACGGCCGGGACAGAATCACAGATACGCAGTATTTT. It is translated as CASSYGRDRITDTQYF.

The CDR3 DNA reads as TGCAGTGCTAGGTTCCGGGGCTCCTACAATGAGCAGTTCTTC. Protein: CSARFRGSYNEQFF. The genes are TRBV20-1 and TRBJ2-1, with a possible D match to TRBD2 (5 bases). Germline V CDR1 and CDR2: DFQATT, SNEGSKA (reference sequence). The CDR3 is 14 amino acids. V was cut by 3 bases and J by 0 bases, with 9 bases left in between.

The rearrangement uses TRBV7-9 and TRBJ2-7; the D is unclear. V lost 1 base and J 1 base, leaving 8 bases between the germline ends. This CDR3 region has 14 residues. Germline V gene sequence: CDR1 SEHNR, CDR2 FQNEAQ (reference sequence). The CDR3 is CASSLGQASYEQYF. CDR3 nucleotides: TGTGCCAGCAGCTTAGGGCAGGCTTCCTACGAGCAGTACTTC.

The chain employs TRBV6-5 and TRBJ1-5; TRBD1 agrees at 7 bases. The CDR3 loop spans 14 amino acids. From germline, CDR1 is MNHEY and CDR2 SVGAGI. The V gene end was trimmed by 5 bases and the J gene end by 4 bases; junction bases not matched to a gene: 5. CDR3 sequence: CASSGGTANQPQHF. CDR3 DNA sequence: TGTGCCAGCAGTGGAGGGACAGCAAATCAGCCCCAGCATTTT.

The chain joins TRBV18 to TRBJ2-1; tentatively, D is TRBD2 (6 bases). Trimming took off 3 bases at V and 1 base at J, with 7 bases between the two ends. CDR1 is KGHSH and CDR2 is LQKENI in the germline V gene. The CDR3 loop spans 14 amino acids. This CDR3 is CASSPTRSYNEQFF. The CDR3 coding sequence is TGTGCCAGCTCACCGACTAGATCCTACAATGAGCAGTTCTTC. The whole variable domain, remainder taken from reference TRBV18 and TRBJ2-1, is NAGVMQNPRHLVRRRGQEARLRCSPMKGHSHVYWYRQLPEEGLKFMVYLQKENIIDESGMPKERFSAEFPKEGPSILRIQQVVRGDSAAYFCASSPTRSYNEQFFGPGTRLTVL.

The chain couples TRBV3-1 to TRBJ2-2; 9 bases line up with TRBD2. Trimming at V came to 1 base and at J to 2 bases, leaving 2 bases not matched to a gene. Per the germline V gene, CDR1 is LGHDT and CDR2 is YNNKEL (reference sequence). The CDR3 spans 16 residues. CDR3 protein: CASSQASGVNTGELFF. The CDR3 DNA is TGTGCCAGCAGCCAAGCTAGCGGGGTAAACACCGGGGAGCTGTTTTTT.

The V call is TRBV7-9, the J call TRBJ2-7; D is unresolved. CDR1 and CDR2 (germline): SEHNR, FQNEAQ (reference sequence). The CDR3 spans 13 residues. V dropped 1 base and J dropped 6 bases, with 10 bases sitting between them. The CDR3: CASSLVPGLEQYF. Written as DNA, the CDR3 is TGTGCCAGCAGCTTAGTACCGGGCCTCGAGCAGTACTTC.

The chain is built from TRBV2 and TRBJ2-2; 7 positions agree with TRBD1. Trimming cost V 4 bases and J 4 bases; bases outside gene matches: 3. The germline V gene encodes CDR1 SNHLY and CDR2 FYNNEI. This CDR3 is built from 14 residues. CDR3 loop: CASSVQGSTGELFF. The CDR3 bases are TGTGCCAGCAGTGTACAGGGGAGCACCGGGGAGCTGTTTTTT.

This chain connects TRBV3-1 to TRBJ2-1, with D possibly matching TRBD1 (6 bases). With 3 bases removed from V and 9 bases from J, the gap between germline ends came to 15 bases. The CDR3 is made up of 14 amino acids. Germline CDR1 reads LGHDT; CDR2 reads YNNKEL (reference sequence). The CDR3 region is CASSQVWGPGEQFF. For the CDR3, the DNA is TGTGCCAGCAGCCAGGTGTGGGGGCCTGGTGAGCAGTTCTTC.

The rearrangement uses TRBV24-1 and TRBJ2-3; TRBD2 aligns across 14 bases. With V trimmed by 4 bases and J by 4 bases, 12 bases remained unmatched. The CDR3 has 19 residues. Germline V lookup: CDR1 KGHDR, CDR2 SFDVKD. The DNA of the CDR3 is TGTGCCACCAGTGACAGACTAGCGGGAGGGCCGAAGGGCTCAGATACGCAGTATTTT. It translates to CATSDRLAGGPKGSDTQYF.

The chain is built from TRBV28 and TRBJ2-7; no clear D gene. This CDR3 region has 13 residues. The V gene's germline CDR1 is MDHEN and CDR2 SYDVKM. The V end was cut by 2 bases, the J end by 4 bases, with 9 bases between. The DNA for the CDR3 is TGTGCCAGCAGTTTAAGTTCCGCTTACGAGCAGTACTTC. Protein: CASSLSSAYEQYF.

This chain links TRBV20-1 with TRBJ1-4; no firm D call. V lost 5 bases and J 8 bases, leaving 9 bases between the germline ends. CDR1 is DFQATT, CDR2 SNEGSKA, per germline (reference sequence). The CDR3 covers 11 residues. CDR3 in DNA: TGCAGTGCTCCAAGAACCGAAAAACTGTTTTTT. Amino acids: CSAPRTEKLFF.

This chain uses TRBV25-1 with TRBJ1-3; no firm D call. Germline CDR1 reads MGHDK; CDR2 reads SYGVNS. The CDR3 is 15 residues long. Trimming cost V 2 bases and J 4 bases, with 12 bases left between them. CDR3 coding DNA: TGTGCCAGCAGTGAACGCTTCAGTCCGGGAAACACCATATATTTT. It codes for CASSERFSPGNTIYF.

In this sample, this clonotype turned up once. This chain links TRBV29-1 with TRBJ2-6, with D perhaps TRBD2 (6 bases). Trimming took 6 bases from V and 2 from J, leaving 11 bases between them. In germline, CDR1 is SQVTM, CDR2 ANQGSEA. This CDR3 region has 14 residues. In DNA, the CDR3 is TGCAGCGTGGATGGAGGGACTGGGGCCAACGTCCTGACTTTC. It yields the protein CSVDGGTGANVLTF.

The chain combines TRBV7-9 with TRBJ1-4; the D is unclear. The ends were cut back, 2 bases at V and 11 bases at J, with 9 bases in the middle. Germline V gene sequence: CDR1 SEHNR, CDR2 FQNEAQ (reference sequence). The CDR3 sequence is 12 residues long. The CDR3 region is CASSLSEDKLFF. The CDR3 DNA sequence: TGTGCCAGCAGCTTATCAGAGGATAAACTGTTTTTT.

This CDR3 is CASSWGTSGPYEQYF. The CDR3 DNA sequence: TGCGCCAGCAGCTGGGGGACTAGCGGGCCCTACGAGCAGTACTTC. This rearrangement joins TRBV5-1 to TRBJ2-7; 12 bases match TRBD2. V lost 3 bases to trimming and J lost 2 bases; unmatched junction nucleotides: 3. CDR3 length: 15 amino acids. From germline, CDR1 is SGHRS and CDR2 YFSETQ.